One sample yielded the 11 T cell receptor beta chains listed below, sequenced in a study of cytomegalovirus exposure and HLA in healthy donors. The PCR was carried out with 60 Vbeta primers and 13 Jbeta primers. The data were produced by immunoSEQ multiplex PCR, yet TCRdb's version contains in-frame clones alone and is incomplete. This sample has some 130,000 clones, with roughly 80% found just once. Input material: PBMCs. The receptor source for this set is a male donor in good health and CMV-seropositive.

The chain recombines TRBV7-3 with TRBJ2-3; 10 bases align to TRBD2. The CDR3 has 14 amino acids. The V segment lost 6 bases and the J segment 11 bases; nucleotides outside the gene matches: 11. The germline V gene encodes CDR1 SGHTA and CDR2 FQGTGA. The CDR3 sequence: CASRSSGSPGVQYF. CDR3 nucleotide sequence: TGTGCCAGCAGGTCTAGCGGGAGTCCTGGGGTGCAGTATTTT.

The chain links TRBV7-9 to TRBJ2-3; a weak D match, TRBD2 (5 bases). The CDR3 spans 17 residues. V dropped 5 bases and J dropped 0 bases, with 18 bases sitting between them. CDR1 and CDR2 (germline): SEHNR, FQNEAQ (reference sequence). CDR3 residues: CASSPRDRTPSTDTQYF. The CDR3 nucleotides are TGTGCCAGCAGCCCACGTGATAGGACTCCCAGCACAGATACGCAGTATTTT.

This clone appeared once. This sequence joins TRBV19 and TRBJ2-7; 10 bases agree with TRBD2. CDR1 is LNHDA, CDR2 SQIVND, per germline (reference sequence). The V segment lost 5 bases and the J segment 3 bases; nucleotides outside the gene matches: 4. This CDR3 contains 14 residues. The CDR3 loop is CASSLASGSYEQYF. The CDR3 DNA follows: TGTGCCAGTAGTTTGGCTAGCGGGAGCTACGAGCAGTACTTC.

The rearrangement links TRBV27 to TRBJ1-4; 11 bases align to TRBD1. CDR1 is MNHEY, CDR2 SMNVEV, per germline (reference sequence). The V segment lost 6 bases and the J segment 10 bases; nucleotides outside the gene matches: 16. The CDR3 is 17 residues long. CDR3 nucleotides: TGTGCCAGCAGCCATGGACAGGGGGCCCCCTTTTTCGGAAAACTGTTTTTT. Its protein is CASSHGQGAPFFGKLFF. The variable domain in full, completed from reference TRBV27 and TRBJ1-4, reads EAQVTQNPRYLITVTGKKLTVTCSQNMNHEYMSWYRQDPGLGLRQIYYSMNVEVTDKGDVPEGYKVSRKEKRNFPLILESPSPNQTSLYFCASSHGQGAPFFGKLFFGSGTQLSVL.

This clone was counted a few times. CDR3 nucleotides: TGTGCCAGCAGTCCCCGACTAGCGGGAGTCTACGAGCAGTACTTC. Residues: CASSPRLAGVYEQYF. This chain joins TRBV11-2 and TRBJ2-7, with TRBD2 matching 12 bases. J gave up 3 bases and V 6 bases, and 6 bases lay outside the gene matches. CDR3 size: 15 residues. Germline V gene lookup returns CDR1 SGHAT and CDR2 FQNNGV.

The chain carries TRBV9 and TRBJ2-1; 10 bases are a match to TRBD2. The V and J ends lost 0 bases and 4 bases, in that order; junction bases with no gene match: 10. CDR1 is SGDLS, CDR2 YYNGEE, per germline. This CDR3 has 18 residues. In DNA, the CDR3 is TGTGCCAGCAGCGTAGCAGAAGGGCTAGCGGGGGTTTACAATGAGCAGTTCTTC. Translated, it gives CASSVAEGLAGVYNEQFF. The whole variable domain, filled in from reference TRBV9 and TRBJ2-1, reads DSGVTQTPKHLITATGQRVTLRCSPRSGDLSVYWYQQSLDQGLQFLIQYYNGEERAKGNILERFSAQQFPDLHSELNLSSLELGDSALYFCASSVAEGLAGVYNEQFFGPGTRLTVL.

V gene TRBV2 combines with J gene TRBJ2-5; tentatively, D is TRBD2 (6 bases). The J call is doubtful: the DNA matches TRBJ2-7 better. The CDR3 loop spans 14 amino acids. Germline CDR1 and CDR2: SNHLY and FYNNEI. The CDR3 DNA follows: TGTGCCAGCAGTGACCTAGCGATCTCCTACGAGCAGTACTTC. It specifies CASSDLAISYEQYF.

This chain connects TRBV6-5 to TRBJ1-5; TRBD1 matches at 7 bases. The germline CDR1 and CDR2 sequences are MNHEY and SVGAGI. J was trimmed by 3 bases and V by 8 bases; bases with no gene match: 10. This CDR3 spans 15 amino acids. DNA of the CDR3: TGTGCCAGCGGGAAAGGGGGCGCCGTCAATCAGCCCCAGCATTTT. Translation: CASGKGGAVNQPQHF.

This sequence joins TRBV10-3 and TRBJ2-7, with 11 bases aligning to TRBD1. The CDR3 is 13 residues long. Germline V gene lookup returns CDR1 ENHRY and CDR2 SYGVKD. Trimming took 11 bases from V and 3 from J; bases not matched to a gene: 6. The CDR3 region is CAEGQGEGYEQYF. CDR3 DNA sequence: TGTGCCGAGGGACAGGGGGAGGGCTACGAGCAGTACTTC.

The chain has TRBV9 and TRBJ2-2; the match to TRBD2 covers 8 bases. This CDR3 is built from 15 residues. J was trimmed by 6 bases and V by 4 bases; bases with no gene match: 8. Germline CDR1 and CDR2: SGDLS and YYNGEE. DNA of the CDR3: TGTGCCAGCAGCCCGAGCGGGAGCAGGGCCGGGGAGCTGTTTTTT. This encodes CASSPSGSRAGELFF.

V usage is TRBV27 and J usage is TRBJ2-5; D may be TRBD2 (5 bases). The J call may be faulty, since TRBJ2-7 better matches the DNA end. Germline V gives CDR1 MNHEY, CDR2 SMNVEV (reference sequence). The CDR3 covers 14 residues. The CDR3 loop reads CASSFGLDSYEQYF. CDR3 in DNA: TGTGCCAGCAGTTTCGGACTCGACTCCTACGAGCAGTACTTC.